Sequencing of this T cell receptor beta chain was carried out in a study of blood T cell repertoires in COVID-19. About the research overall: From the United States, Italy and Spain came samples of acute and convalescent COVID-19. From T cells, B-cell-depleted T cells, or PBMCs came the material, which was cDNA or gDNA.

Trimming cost V 4 bases and J 4 bases, with 16 bases left between them. From germline, CDR1 is ENHRY and CDR2 SYGVKD. This CDR3 has 15 amino acids. This clone was seen just once. Original processing methods: Reference gene primer amplification in the assay estimated nucleated cell counts. Method: immunoSEQ multiplex PCR; TCRdb's copy keeps in-frame clones and lacks some. Clonal size and the V and J genes are those of that table, whereas D and trimming came from the DNA. The sample yields about 100,000 clones, approximately 81% seen once. This chain connects TRBV10-3 to TRBJ1-2; TRBD1 is a possible D gene (6 bases). This TCR was sampled from a human donor in a cohort sampled during active COVID-19. The sample was peripheral blood. The CDR3 loop reads CAISVAGALGYGYTF. CDR3 nucleotide sequence: TGTGCCATCAGTGTAGCAGGGGCTTTAGGCTATGGCTACACCTTC.